The rows below give T cell receptor beta chains drawn from one sample of a study of CD8 T cells in ankylosing spondylitis. Via MiXCR, TCRdb re-called the 5' RACE reads, giving one row per CDR3 protein. The sample yields approximately 540,000 distinct CDR3 sequences, 9.5% to 15% seen once. Sequencing used blood, either unsorted or a sorted T cell fraction (not recorded which). These receptors all stem from a male donor with ankylosing spondylitis. The CDR3 runs from the conserved cysteine through the conserved F or W. Each record gives: CDR3 DNA, CDR3 protein, clone size, V gene, J gene, D gene. A D gene is named only where the DNA matches it firmly. The size field is filled for only some rows; it gives once, few, many or a size class.

CDR3nt: TGTGCCAGCAGCCCCGGCGGGTACTATGGCTACACCTTC; CDR3aa: CASSPGGYYGYTF; abundance: NA; v_gene: TRBV7-2; j_gene: TRBJ1-2; d_gene: NA
CDR3nt: TGCGCCAGCAGCTTGTTAGGGACGCCTGAGCAGTTCTTC; CDR3aa: CASSLLGTPEQFF; abundance: few; v_gene: TRBV4-1; j_gene: TRBJ2-1; d_gene: NA
CDR3nt: TGTGCCAGCAGCTTAGCAAAAGCGGGAGGCCGCAATGAGCAGTTCTTC; CDR3aa: CASSLAKAGGRNEQFF; abundance: many; v_gene: TRBV7-2; j_gene: TRBJ2-1; d_gene: TRBD2
CDR3nt: TGCGCCAGCACCCTCGAGGGCGGGAGCCCCTACAATGAGCAGTTCTTC; CDR3aa: CASTLEGGSPYNEQFF; abundance: NA; v_gene: TRBV5-1; j_gene: TRBJ2-1; d_gene: TRBD2
CDR3nt: TGTGCCAGCAGCCGGCCGGGACTAGCGGGGTCCTACAATGAGCAGTTCTTC; CDR3aa: CASSRPGLAGSYNEQFF; abundance: few; v_gene: TRBV5-5; j_gene: TRBJ2-1; d_gene: TRBD2
CDR3nt: TGCAGTGCTGGGGCGGTGTGGCCCTACAATGAGCAGTTCTTC; CDR3aa: CSAGAVWPYNEQFF; abundance: few; v_gene: TRBV20-1; j_gene: TRBJ2-1; d_gene: NA
CDR3nt: TGTGCCAGCAGCCCGTTTATTAGCGGGGGTCTGAATACGCAGTATTTT; CDR3aa: CASSPFISGGLNTQYF; abundance: NA; v_gene: TRBV7-2; j_gene: TRBJ2-3; d_gene: TRBD2
CDR3nt: TGTGCCAGCAGCCCAACCCGACTTATATACAATGAGCAGTTCTTC; CDR3aa: CASSPTRLIYNEQFF; abundance: NA; v_gene: TRBV7-9; j_gene: TRBJ2-1; d_gene: NA
CDR3nt: TGTGCCAGCAGTTACTCAGGAGGGGAAGAGACCCAGTACTTC; CDR3aa: CASSYSGGEETQYF; abundance: few; v_gene: TRBV6-5; j_gene: TRBJ2-5; d_gene: NA
CDR3nt: TGTGCCACCAGTGGGGACAGGACTGGCTACACCTTC; CDR3aa: CATSGDRTGYTF; abundance: NA; v_gene: TRBV24-1; j_gene: TRBJ1-2; d_gene: TRBD1
CDR3nt: TGTGCCAGCGGGGAACCGGGACTAGGCGATGAGCAGTTCTTC; CDR3aa: CASGEPGLGDEQFF; abundance: few; v_gene: TRBV6-2/TRBV6-3; j_gene: TRBJ2-1; d_gene: TRBD2
CDR3nt: TGTGCCAGCAGCCTTGAAGGAGGAAGGAGCAATCAGCCCCAGCATTTT; CDR3aa: CASSLEGGRSNQPQHF; abundance: NA; v_gene: TRBV4-2; j_gene: TRBJ1-5; d_gene: NA
CDR3nt: TGCGCCAGCAGCTTGGTAGCGTTTGAGACCCAGTACTTC; CDR3aa: CASSLVAFETQYF; abundance: NA; v_gene: TRBV5-1; j_gene: TRBJ2-5; d_gene: NA
CDR3nt: TGCAGTGTGACTCGGGGGGCAGAAAAACTGTTTTTT; CDR3aa: CSVTRGAEKLFF; abundance: many; v_gene: TRBV20-1; j_gene: TRBJ1-4; d_gene: NA
CDR3nt: TGTGCCAGCAGTTCACAGCGGGGCTCCTACGAGCAGTACTTC; CDR3aa: CASSSQRGSYEQYF; abundance: NA; v_gene: TRBV27; j_gene: TRBJ2-7; d_gene: TRBD2
CDR3nt: TGTGCCAGCAGCTCCCCTAGGCTGAACACTGAAGCTTTCTTT; CDR3aa: CASSSPRLNTEAFF; abundance: NA; v_gene: TRBV7-2; j_gene: TRBJ1-1; d_gene: NA
CDR3nt: TGCAGTGCCCAGGCCCCTGTCAGAGGTGACGAGCAGTACTTC; CDR3aa: CSAQAPVRGDEQYF; abundance: NA; v_gene: TRBV20-1; j_gene: TRBJ2-7; d_gene: NA
CDR3nt: TGTGCCACCAGCAGAGATGGACCGGGACCAGTAGCGGGCGGGGAGCTGTTTTTT; CDR3aa: CATSRDGPGPVAGGELFF; abundance: few; v_gene: TRBV15; j_gene: TRBJ2-2; d_gene: TRBD2
CDR3nt: TGTGCCAGCAGGCGGGGCAGTGAGGGTAGGGCCCAGTACTTC; CDR3aa: CASRRGSEGRAQYF; abundance: many; v_gene: TRBV6-1; j_gene: TRBJ2-5; d_gene: NA
CDR3nt: TGTGCCACCAGTGATTCCAGCGTAGCAGTCACAGATACGCAGTATTTT; CDR3aa: CATSDSSVAVTDTQYF; abundance: few; v_gene: TRBV24-1; j_gene: TRBJ2-3; d_gene: NA
CDR3nt: TGCAGTGCGGCAGGGGGCTATGGCTACACCTTC; CDR3aa: CSAAGGYGYTF; abundance: NA; v_gene: TRBV20-1; j_gene: TRBJ1-2; d_gene: TRBD1
CDR3nt: TGCAGTGCGGGGACTAGCGGGCCGTCCTTCTCCTACAATGAGCAGTTCTTC; CDR3aa: CSAGTSGPSFSYNEQFF; abundance: NA; v_gene: TRBV20-1; j_gene: TRBJ2-1; d_gene: TRBD2
CDR3nt: TGTGCCAGCAGCTTAATCGCCCTGAGGGCAGAGACCCAGTACTTC; CDR3aa: CASSLIALRAETQYF; abundance: many; v_gene: TRBV7-2; j_gene: TRBJ2-5; d_gene: NA
CDR3nt: TGTGCCTGGAGTGCAGGGACCCATCAGCCCCAGCATTTT; CDR3aa: CAWSAGTHQPQHF; abundance: NA; v_gene: TRBV30; j_gene: TRBJ1-5; d_gene: NA
CDR3nt: TGTGCCAGCAGTTCCCCCTATGGCGGGAGGGCCGATACGCAGTATTTT; CDR3aa: CASSSPYGGRADTQYF; abundance: few; v_gene: TRBV12-3/TRBV12-4; j_gene: TRBJ2-3; d_gene: TRBD2
CDR3nt: TGTGCCAGCTCACCAGGTAGCGGGAGGGCCGAAAATGAGCAGTTCTTC; CDR3aa: CASSPGSGRAENEQFF; abundance: few; v_gene: TRBV18; j_gene: TRBJ2-1; d_gene: TRBD2
CDR3nt: TGTGCCAGCAGTCCCCGGACAGGGGTCGGGGAGACCCAGTACTTC; CDR3aa: CASSPRTGVGETQYF; abundance: NA; v_gene: TRBV6-1; j_gene: TRBJ2-5; d_gene: TRBD1
CDR3nt: TGTGCCAGCACCCCGGGACAGAACTATGGCTACACCTTC; CDR3aa: CASTPGQNYGYTF; abundance: few; v_gene: TRBV27; j_gene: TRBJ1-2; d_gene: TRBD1
CDR3nt: TGCGCCAGCAGCTCAACGGGCCTTCCTGGGGCCGGGGAGCTGTTTTTT; CDR3aa: CASSSTGLPGAGELFF; abundance: many; v_gene: TRBV5-1; j_gene: TRBJ2-2; d_gene: NA
CDR3nt: TGTGCCACCAGCAGCCGACTGGGGGGGTCAAGCATTCAGTACTTC; CDR3aa: CATSSRLGGSSIQYF; abundance: few; v_gene: TRBV15; j_gene: TRBJ2-4; d_gene: TRBD2
CDR3nt: TGTGCCAGCAGCGACGTCAGTCCTTCTAGCACAGATACGCAGTATTTT; CDR3aa: CASSDVSPSSTDTQYF; abundance: few; v_gene: TRBV7-9; j_gene: TRBJ2-3; d_gene: NA
CDR3nt: TGTGCCAGCGGCCCTGGACTAGCGGGAAGTCAATTCTACAATGAGCAGTTCTTC; CDR3aa: CASGPGLAGSQFYNEQFF; abundance: few; v_gene: TRBV5-6; j_gene: TRBJ2-1; d_gene: TRBD2
CDR3nt: TGTGCCAGCAGCCGATTAGCGGGAGGGGACACAGATACGCAGTATTTT; CDR3aa: CASSRLAGGDTDTQYF; abundance: NA; v_gene: TRBV3-1; j_gene: TRBJ2-3; d_gene: TRBD2
CDR3nt: TGCGCCAGCAGCTTGGTCCCGACAGGGGCTATGGACACTGAAGCTTTCTTT; CDR3aa: CASSLVPTGAMDTEAFF; abundance: NA; v_gene: TRBV5-1; j_gene: TRBJ1-1; d_gene: TRBD1
CDR3nt: TGCAGTGCCCAATCCTCAGCTACCGTCTCCTACGAGCAGTACTTC; CDR3aa: CSAQSSATVSYEQYF; abundance: once; v_gene: TRBV20-1; j_gene: TRBJ2-7; d_gene: NA
CDR3nt: TGCAGCGTTGTCGGGACAGTGAACACTGAAGCTTTCTTT; CDR3aa: CSVVGTVNTEAFF; abundance: NA; v_gene: TRBV29-1; j_gene: TRBJ1-1; d_gene: TRBD1
CDR3nt: TGTGCCAGCAGCTCAACTTCGAGCTCTGGAAACACCATATATTTT; CDR3aa: CASSSTSSSGNTIYF; abundance: NA; v_gene: TRBV11-2; j_gene: TRBJ1-3; d_gene: NA
CDR3nt: TGTGCCACCAGGGTCGGGAGGAGCACAGATACGCAGTATTTT; CDR3aa: CATRVGRSTDTQYF; abundance: few; v_gene: TRBV15; j_gene: TRBJ2-3; d_gene: TRBD2
CDR3nt: TGTGCCAGCAACCCGGACGGAACTAACTATGGCTACACCTTC; CDR3aa: CASNPDGTNYGYTF; abundance: NA; v_gene: TRBV12-3/TRBV12-4; j_gene: TRBJ1-2; d_gene: NA
CDR3nt: TGCAGCGTTGGGGAGAGCTCTGGAAACACCATATATTTT; CDR3aa: CSVGESSGNTIYF; abundance: NA; v_gene: TRBV29-1; j_gene: TRBJ1-3; d_gene: NA
CDR3nt: TGTGCCAGCAGCTGGTCCCCCTTCCAAGAGACCCAGTACTTC; CDR3aa: CASSWSPFQETQYF; abundance: many; v_gene: TRBV9; j_gene: TRBJ2-5; d_gene: NA
CDR3nt: TGCGCCACCCGGACTAGCGGGAGGGCCGCCTACAATGAGCAGTTCTTC; CDR3aa: CATRTSGRAAYNEQFF; abundance: many; v_gene: TRBV10-2; j_gene: TRBJ2-1; d_gene: TRBD2
CDR3nt: TGCGCCAGCCGACAGAACGACCTATCCTACAATGAGCAGTTCTTC; CDR3aa: CASRQNDLSYNEQFF; abundance: few; v_gene: TRBV5-1; j_gene: TRBJ2-1; d_gene: NA
CDR3nt: TGTGCCAGCAGCCAAGGGACTAGCGGGAGGTCCCAAGAGACCCAGTACTTC; CDR3aa: CASSQGTSGRSQETQYF; abundance: many; v_gene: TRBV4-2; j_gene: TRBJ2-5; d_gene: TRBD2
CDR3nt: TGTGCCAGCAGCTTAGCGACAGCTGGCTACACCTTC; CDR3aa: CASSLATAGYTF; abundance: few; v_gene: TRBV7-2; j_gene: TRBJ1-2; d_gene: NA
CDR3nt: TGCAGTGCTGACAGAGGCCTTGGCGGCGATCAGCCCCAGCATTTT; CDR3aa: CSADRGLGGDQPQHF; abundance: many; v_gene: TRBV20-1; j_gene: TRBJ1-5; d_gene: NA
CDR3nt: TGTGCCAGCACTTCTGAGGCAGCCATCTTACTATCTAGCACAGATACGCAGTATTTT; CDR3aa: CASTSEAAILLSSTDTQYF; abundance: NA; v_gene: TRBV2; j_gene: TRBJ2-3; d_gene: NA
CDR3nt: TGTGCCAGCAGCCCACTTGGACAGGGAGGACTAGCCAAAAACATTCAGTACTTC; CDR3aa: CASSPLGQGGLAKNIQYF; abundance: NA; v_gene: TRBV3-1; j_gene: TRBJ2-4; d_gene: TRBD1
CDR3nt: TGTGCCAGCAATAGGGGGCACGAGACCCAGTACTTC; CDR3aa: CASNRGHETQYF; abundance: NA; v_gene: TRBV12-3/TRBV12-4; j_gene: TRBJ2-5; d_gene: TRBD1